The 23 T cell receptor beta chains below were found in one sample sequenced in a study of T cells in Graves' hyperthyroidism and ophthalmopathy. Amplified TCR beta CDR3 regions derived from RNA transcripts. RT-PCR in the first round (using the HTBI primer set) targeted the TCR CDR3. TCRdb reprocessed the multiplex PCR reads via MiXCR and lists one record per CDR3 protein. The sample contains roughly 500,000 distinct CDR3 sequences, around 42% of which appear only once. Sequencing used peripheral blood or thyroid tissue (not recorded which). These receptors all come from an adult woman with Graves' disease, either hyperthyroidism or ophthalmopathy (not recorded which).

This sequence joins TRBV7-2 and TRBJ2-5, with TRBD2 as a possible D gene (6 bases). Trimming took 4 bases from V and 5 from J, leaving 17 bases between them. The CDR3 runs to 15 residues. In germline, CDR1 is SGHTA, CDR2 FQGNSA. The CDR3 loop reads CASSSRLETWETQYF. The CDR3 nucleotides are TGTGCCAGCAGCTCCCGACTAGAGACATGGGAGACCCAGTACTTC.

This clonotype was seen a handful of times. V is TRBV11-2 and J is TRBJ2-7; TRBD1 matches 9 bases. This CDR3 has 13 residues. Germline assignment: CDR1 SGHAT and CDR2 FQNNGV. V dropped 7 bases and J dropped 5; count of bases not matched to a gene: 6. This CDR3 reads CASTGTGSNEQYF. In nucleotides, the CDR3 is TGTGCCAGCACCGGGACAGGGTCCAACGAGCAGTACTTC.

Points on this clonotype: This may stem from a read error, because a much larger clone lies one nucleotide away. The rearrangement links TRBV12-3 or TRBV12-4 to TRBJ2-7; TRBD1 agrees at 8 bases. The CDR3 spans 14 residues. CDR3: CASRADRVGYGQYF. In DNA form, the CDR3 reads TGTGCCAGCAGGGCGGACAGGGTAGGCTACGGGCAGTACTTC.

This clonotype turned up a few times. This chain links TRBV5-5 with TRBJ2-5; D possibly corresponds to TRBD1 (6 bases). V shed 1 base and J shed 4 bases, with 8 bases lying between them. The CDR3 spans 13 residues. The germline CDR1 and CDR2 sequences are SGHKS and YYEKEE (reference sequence). CDR3 residues: CASSLTGLETQYF. For the CDR3, the DNA is TGTGCCAGCAGCTTGACAGGGTTAGAGACCCAGTACTTC. Supplemented by reference TRBV5-5 and TRBJ2-5, the full variable domain reads DAGVTQSPTHLIKTRGQQVTLRCSPISGHKSVSWYQQVLGQGPQFIFQYYEKEERGRGNFPDRFSARQFPNYSSELNVNALLLGDSALYLCASSLTGLETQYFGPGTRLLVL.

J is TRBJ2-5 and V is TRBV7-2, with TRBD2 as a possible D gene (5 bases). The CDR3 has 15 amino acids. V was shortened by 3 bases and J by 5 bases, with 16 bases between the two germline ends. Germline CDR1 is SGHTA and CDR2 is FQGNSA. CDR3 sequence reads: CASSFGVRTAETQYF. In nucleotides, the CDR3 is TGTGCCAGCAGCTTTGGGGTCAGGACTGCGGAGACCCAGTACTTC.

The chain employs TRBV29-1 and TRBJ1-2; D gene uncertain. The CDR3 runs 13 residues. Deletions cut 4 bases from V and 4 bases from J, with 13 bases between. Germline V lookup: CDR1 SQVTM, CDR2 ANQGSEA. The CDR3 nucleotides are TGCAGCGTTGGGTCGACACGTCTCTATGGCTACACCTTC. Translated, it gives CSVGSTRLYGYTF.

The CDR3 DNA follows: TGTGCCAGCAGCTTAGCGGACGGGAACACCGGGGAGCTGTTTTTT. As protein: CASSLADGNTGELFF. This chain joins TRBV7-9 and TRBJ2-2; no clear D. This CDR3 contains 15 residues. Trimming shortened V by 0 bases and J by 1 base, and 6 bases separated the two germline ends. Germline V gene data show CDR1 as SEHNR and CDR2 as FQNEAQ (reference sequence).

The CDR3, as DNA: TGTGCCAGCAGCTGGGACAGGGGGCGAAACGAGCAGTACTTC. It encodes CASSWDRGRNEQYF. V gene TRBV7-9 combines with J gene TRBJ2-7; TRBD1 matches 12 bases. CDR1 is SEHNR, CDR2 FQNEAQ, per germline (reference sequence). CDR3 length equals 14 residues. With 4 bases clipped from V and 5 bases from J, the junction kept 3 bases outside the gene matches. Filled out from reference TRBV7-9 and TRBJ2-7, the complete variable domain reads DTGVSQNPRHKITKRGQNVTFRCDPISEHNRLYWYRQTLGQGPEFLTYFQNEAQLEKSRLLSDRFSAERPKGSFSTLEIQRTEQGDSAMYLCASSWDRGRNEQYFGPGTRLTVT.

This clonotype was observed once. V gene TRBV29-1 combines with J gene TRBJ1-2; 7 bases are shared with TRBD1. CDR1 and CDR2 from the germline V gene are SQVTM and ANQGSEA. The CDR3 runs 15 residues. V shed 3 bases and J 7 bases; nucleotides not matched to a gene: 14. The CDR3 sequence: CSVDRGGPWATGYTF. As DNA, the CDR3 is TGCAGCGTTGACAGAGGGGGCCCGTGGGCCACTGGCTACACCTTC.

CDR3 protein: CASSYPGPNEKLFF. The CDR3 coding sequence is TGTGCCAGCAGTTACCCGGGACCTAATGAAAAACTGTTTTTT. The V and J genes are TRBV6-6 and TRBJ1-4; maybe TRBD1 (5 bases). Germline CDR1 is MNHNY and CDR2 is SVGAGI (reference sequence). This CDR3 spans 14 amino acids. The V end lost 2 bases, the J end lost 3 bases, and 7 bases lay between the germline ends.

This clonotype appeared many times. The chain joins TRBV6-1 to TRBJ1-2, with no clear D. The CDR3 extends over 13 amino acids. The V gene's germline CDR1 is MNHNS and CDR2 SASEGT. Trimming took 1 base from V and 3 from J, leaving 6 bases between them. The CDR3 is CASSEEGHYGYTF. For the CDR3, the DNA is TGTGCCAGCAGTGAAGAAGGTCACTATGGCTACACCTTC.

As for this clonotype: Germline and junction disagree at one end, which may indicate a read error. The V and J genes are TRBV7-8 and TRBJ1-1; possibly TRBD1 for D (5 bases). This CDR3 is 16 amino acids long. Per the germline V gene, CDR1 is SGHVS and CDR2 is FQNEAQ. The DNA for the CDR3 is TGCGCCAGCAGACCTAAGTCCGGGACGGAGAACACTGAAGCTTTCTTT. This codes for CASRPKSGTENTEAFF.

This clonotype has at least ten counts. The genes are TRBV10-1 and TRBJ2-7; the D gene is possibly TRBD2 (6 bases). The CDR3 is 17 residues long. V was shortened by 0 bases and J by 5 bases, with 20 bases between the two germline ends. The V gene's germline CDR1 is WNHNN and CDR2 SYGVQD (reference sequence). The CDR3 loop is CASSESKKRRDENEQYF. The CDR3, as DNA: TGCGCCAGCAGTGAGTCGAAGAAGCGGCGGGATGAAAACGAGCAGTACTTC.

The rearrangement joins TRBV20-1 to TRBJ1-5; tentatively, D is TRBD1 (5 bases). Trimming removed 5 bases at V and 2 bases at J, with 16 bases between. CDR1 and CDR2 from the germline V gene are DFQATT and SNEGSKA (reference sequence). This CDR3 region has 15 residues. The CDR3: CSAVRDWRGNQPQHF. The CDR3 bases are TGCAGTGCTGTGCGGGACTGGCGGGGCAATCAGCCCCAGCATTTT.

The rearrangement uses TRBV10-3 and TRBJ2-5, with 9 bases aligning to TRBD1. Germline CDR1 is ENHRY and CDR2 is SYGVKD. The CDR3 contains 15 residues. The ends lost 7 bases at V and 4 bases at J; junction bases unmatched: 10. This chain's CDR3 is CAINGQGLGPETQYF. The CDR3 nucleotides are TGTGCCATCAATGGACAGGGGCTGGGCCCAGAGACCCAGTACTTC.

J is TRBJ1-1 and V is TRBV7-9; D is perhaps TRBD1 (5 bases). Trimming took 0 bases from V and 4 from J, leaving 9 bases between them. CDR3 size: 14 residues. Looked up from germline, CDR1 is SEHNR and CDR2 is FQNEAQ (reference sequence). DNA of the CDR3: TGTGCCAGCAGCTTAGCTAGGCAGGGCACTGAAGCTTTCTTT. Translating it yields CASSLARQGTEAFF.

The chain is built from TRBV10-1 and TRBJ2-2; 8 nucleotides align to TRBD1. Germline V gives CDR1 WNHNN, CDR2 SYGVQD (reference sequence). The V segment lost 3 bases and the J segment 6 bases; nucleotides outside the gene matches: 6. The CDR3 totals 15 residues. The CDR3 spells CASSDPQGASGELFF. DNA for the CDR3: TGCGCCAGCAGTGACCCCCAGGGGGCATCCGGGGAGCTGTTTTTT.

The rearrangement joins TRBV7-9 to TRBJ1-3; the D gene is possibly TRBD1 (6 bases). Trimming stripped 4 bases from V and 4 bases from J, with 14 bases between. CDR1 and CDR2 (germline): SEHNR, FQNEAQ (reference sequence). The CDR3 contains 15 residues. The CDR3 nucleotides are TGTGCCAGCAGCTCGGCAGGGGAAATGGGAAACACCATATATTTT. It yields the protein CASSSAGEMGNTIYF.

The DNA for the CDR3 is TGTGCCAGCAGCGAGGAGCTTCGCACAGATACGCAGTATTTT. Translation: CASSEELRTDTQYF. This chain joins TRBV9 and TRBJ2-3, with no clear D. From germline, CDR1 is SGDLS and CDR2 YYNGEE. Trimming left V 3 bases short and J 1 base short, with 9 bases between. The CDR3 runs 14 residues.

There are many counts of this clonotype. The chain combines TRBV7-3 with TRBJ1-6; TRBD1 aligns across 9 bases. CDR1 and CDR2 (germline): SGHTA, FQGTGA. The ends lost 3 bases at V and 9 bases at J; junction bases unmatched: 6. This CDR3 has 15 residues. This CDR3 is CASSLTGGKGSPLHF. The DNA for the CDR3 is TGTGCCAGCAGCTTGACAGGGGGGAAAGGTTCACCCCTCCACTTT.

The chain links TRBV7-2 to TRBJ1-5; TRBD1 aligns across 7 bases. In germline, CDR1 is SGHTA, CDR2 FQGNSA. The CDR3 loop spans 19 amino acids. The V segment lost 5 bases and the J segment 0 bases; nucleotides outside the gene matches: 16. The CDR3: CASSHDRDRIWYSNQPQHF. The CDR3, as DNA: TGTGCCAGCAGCCATGACAGGGACCGGATATGGTATAGCAATCAGCCCCAGCATTTT.

In its sample, this clonotype was seen once. The V call is TRBV2, the J call TRBJ2-7; TRBD2 matches at 8 bases. Germline trimming cut 5 bases from V and 5 bases from J; bases unmatched to any gene: 8. Germline CDR1 is SNHLY and CDR2 is FYNNEI. This CDR3 spans 14 amino acids. The CDR3 protein is CASSLQRERNEQYF. The CDR3 coding sequence is TGTGCCAGCAGTCTACAGCGGGAGCGGAACGAGCAGTACTTC.

This clonotype was seen a few times. The J gene is TRBJ1-2, the V gene TRBV15, with D perhaps matching TRBD1 (5 bases). There are 14 residues in the CDR3. V was cut by 4 bases and J by 12 bases, with 21 bases left in between. Germline V gene data show CDR1 as LNHNV and CDR2 as YYDKDF (reference sequence). The CDR3, as DNA: TGTGCCACCAGCATGGGGGGACGGAGCTCTGGAAACACCTTC. Its protein is CATSMGGRSSGNTF.